These 14 T cell receptor beta chains came from one sample sequenced in a study of blood T cell repertoires in COVID-19. The assay was immunoSEQ multiplex PCR, and TCRdb's table has in-frame clones only and misses some. Among about 320,000 clones listed, approximately 90% were seen once. Material: peripheral blood. These receptors came from a woman aged 30 to 39 with COVID-19, enrolled during active disease.

Only one count was recorded for this clone. The genes are TRBV3-1 (or the pseudogene TRBV3-2) and TRBJ1-1; TRBD1 matches at 7 bases. This CDR3 spans 15 amino acids. J was trimmed by 2 bases and V by 3 bases; bases with no gene match: 6. The germline V gene has CDR1 LGHDT and CDR2 YNNKEL (reference sequence). The DNA of the CDR3 is TGTGCCAGCAGCCAGCCGACAGGGAGAAACACTGAAGCTTTCTTT. This codes for CASSQPTGRNTEAFF.

This chain connects TRBV5-6 to TRBJ2-6; a weak D match, TRBD2 (5 bases). This CDR3 region has 18 residues. V lost 4 bases, J lost 0 bases, and 17 bases lay in between. Per germline, CDR1 SGHDT and CDR2 YYEEEE. The DNA of the CDR3 is TGTGCCAGCAGCCAGGACGGGGTCCAGAGCTCTGGGGCCAACGTCCTGACTTTC. The encoded protein is CASSQDGVQSSGANVLTF.

The chain combines TRBV5-4 with TRBJ2-6, with D maybe TRBD1 (5 bases). Germline CDR1 and CDR2: SGHNT and YYREEE (reference sequence). The V end lost 4 bases, the J end lost 2 bases, and 7 bases lay between the germline ends. There are 14 residues in the CDR3. The DNA of the CDR3 is TGTGCCAGCAGCAGGGGTGCTGGGGCCAACGTCCTGACTTTC. The encoded protein is CASSRGAGANVLTF.

This clone was detected only once. This rearrangement joins TRBV6-5 to TRBJ1-5, with D maybe TRBD1 (6 bases). CDR1 is MNHEY and CDR2 is SVGAGI in the germline V gene. V dropped 4 bases and J dropped 9 bases, with 19 bases sitting between them. The CDR3 is 15 residues long. DNA for the CDR3: TGTGCCAGCAGTTTGACTGGGGACACCCTTCGGCCCCAGCATTTT. This encodes CASSLTGDTLRPQHF.

This sequence joins TRBV29-1 and TRBJ2-1, with D possibly being TRBD2 (5 bases). CDR1 is SQVTM and CDR2 is ANQGSEA in the germline V gene. V dropped 0 bases and J dropped 0 bases, with 9 bases sitting between them. This CDR3 has 15 amino acids. The CDR3 reads CSVEDGESSYNEQFF. CDR3 nucleotide sequence: TGCAGCGTTGAAGATGGGGAGAGCTCCTACAATGAGCAGTTCTTC.

The J gene is TRBJ2-1, the V gene TRBV6-5, with 8 bases lining up with TRBD2. The germline V gene encodes CDR1 MNHEY and CDR2 SVGAGI. V dropped 2 bases and J dropped 7; count of bases not matched to a gene: 7. CDR3 length: 15 residues. The CDR3 sequence: CASSYPAGGQNEQFF. The CDR3 bases are TGTGCCAGCAGTTACCCGGCGGGGGGCCAGAATGAGCAGTTCTTC.

The chain carries TRBV9 and TRBJ2-1, with 7 positions matching TRBD1. V dropped 4 bases and J dropped 1; count of bases not matched to a gene: 5. From germline, CDR1 is SGDLS and CDR2 YYNGEE. The CDR3 contains 15 residues. DNA for the CDR3: TGTGCCAGCAGCCCCACGACAGGGTCCTACAATGAGCAGTTCTTC. As protein: CASSPTTGSYNEQFF.

The chain links TRBV11-2 to TRBJ2-7; 10 bases map to TRBD2. This CDR3 spans 15 amino acids. The germline gives CDR1 SGHAT, CDR2 FQNNGV. Unmatched junction bases numbered 6, after V lost 4 bases and J lost 3 bases. The CDR3 is CASSWRGLASYEQYF. CDR3 bases: TGTGCCAGCAGCTGGCGGGGACTAGCGAGCTACGAGCAGTACTTC.

This clone appeared a single time. CDR3 DNA sequence: TGCGCCAGCAGCCCGAGCGGGGGTTCCGGGGAGCTGTTTTTT. Protein: CASSPSGGSGELFF. The chain recombines TRBV5-1 with TRBJ2-2; 8 nucleotides line up with TRBD2. Germline V gene data show CDR1 as SGHRS and CDR2 as YFSETQ. J lost 6 bases, V lost 4 bases, and 5 bases had no gene match. The CDR3 spans 14 residues.

This chain uses TRBV10-3 with TRBJ1-1; D remains unclear. V dropped 3 bases and J dropped 3 bases, with 14 bases sitting between them. Germline-derived CDR1 and CDR2 are ENHRY and SYGVKD. CDR3 size: 15 residues. The CDR3 DNA is TGTGCCATCAGTGACAAGGAGTCCGGCTACACTGAAGCTTTCTTT. Translation: CAISDKESGYTEAFF.

This rearrangement joins TRBV6-1 to TRBJ2-2, with D possibly TRBD2 on 6 matching bases. Germline CDR1 MNHNS, CDR2 SASEGT. The CDR3 has 15 residues. Trimming shortened V by 1 base and J by 6 bases, and 12 bases separated the two germline ends. CDR3 in amino acids: CASSEVMEGAGELFF. CDR3 nucleotides: TGTGCCAGCAGTGAAGTCATGGAGGGAGCCGGGGAGCTGTTTTTT.

This sequence joins TRBV5-1 and TRBJ1-1; 8 bases line up with TRBD1. The CDR3 has 13 residues. Germline-derived CDR1 and CDR2 are SGHRS and YFSETQ. J lost 7 bases, V lost 4 bases, and 6 bases had no gene match. In DNA form, the CDR3 reads TGCGCCAGCAGCCCCGGACAGGGCAGTGAAGCTTTCTTT. Its protein product is CASSPGQGSEAFF.

In this sample, this clone turned up once. The genes are TRBV2 and TRBJ2-1; the match to TRBD2 covers 12 bases. This CDR3 is built from 15 residues. Trimming removed 6 bases from V and 7 bases from J; junction bases left unmatched: 7. Germline CDR1 reads SNHLY; CDR2 reads FYNNEI. CDR3 in amino acids: CASRWTSGALNEQFF. The CDR3 nucleotides are TGTGCCAGCAGATGGACTAGCGGGGCCCTAAATGAGCAGTTCTTC.

This sequence joins TRBV2 and TRBJ2-2; a weak D match, TRBD2 (6 bases). Trimming took 5 bases from V and 5 from J, leaving 12 bases between them. The CDR3 runs to 14 residues. Germline loops: CDR1 SNHLY, CDR2 FYNNEI. The CDR3: CASSPTGGTGELFF. The DNA of the CDR3 is TGTGCCAGCAGTCCCACCGGAGGGACCGGGGAGCTGTTTTTT.